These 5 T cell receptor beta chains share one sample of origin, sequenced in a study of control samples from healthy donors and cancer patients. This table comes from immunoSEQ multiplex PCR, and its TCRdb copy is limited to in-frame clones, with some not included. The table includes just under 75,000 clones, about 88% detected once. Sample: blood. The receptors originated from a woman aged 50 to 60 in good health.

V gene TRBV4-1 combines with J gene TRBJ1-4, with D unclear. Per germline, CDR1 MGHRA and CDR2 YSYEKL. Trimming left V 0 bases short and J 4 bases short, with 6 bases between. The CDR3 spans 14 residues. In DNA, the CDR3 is TGCGCCAGCAGCCAAGACGCCGGTAATGAAAAACTGTTTTTT. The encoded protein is CASSQDAGNEKLFF.

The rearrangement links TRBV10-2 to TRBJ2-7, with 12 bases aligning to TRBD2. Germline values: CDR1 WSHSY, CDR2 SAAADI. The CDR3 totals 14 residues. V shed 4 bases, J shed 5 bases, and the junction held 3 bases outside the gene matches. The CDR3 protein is CASSGLAGANEQYF. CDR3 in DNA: TGCGCCAGCAGTGGACTAGCGGGAGCCAACGAGCAGTACTTC.

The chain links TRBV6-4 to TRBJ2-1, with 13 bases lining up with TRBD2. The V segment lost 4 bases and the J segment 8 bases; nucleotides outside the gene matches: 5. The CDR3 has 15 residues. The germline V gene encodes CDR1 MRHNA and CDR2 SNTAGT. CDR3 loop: CASSVSLAGGHEQFF. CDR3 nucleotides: TGTGCCAGCAGTGTTTCACTAGCGGGAGGGCATGAGCAGTTCTTC.

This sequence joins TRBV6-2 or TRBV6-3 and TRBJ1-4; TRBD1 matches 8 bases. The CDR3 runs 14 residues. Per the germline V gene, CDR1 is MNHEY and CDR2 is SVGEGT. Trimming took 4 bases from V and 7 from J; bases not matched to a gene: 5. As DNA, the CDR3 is TGTGCCAGCAGTTCGGACAGGGTGGGTGAAAAACTGTTTTTT. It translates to CASSSDRVGEKLFF.

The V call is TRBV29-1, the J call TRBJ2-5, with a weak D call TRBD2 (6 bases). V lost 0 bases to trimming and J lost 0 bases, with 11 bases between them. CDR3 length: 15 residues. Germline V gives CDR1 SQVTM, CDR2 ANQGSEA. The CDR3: CSVEERGLYQETQYF. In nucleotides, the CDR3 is TGCAGCGTTGAAGAGCGGGGATTGTACCAAGAGACCCAGTACTTC.